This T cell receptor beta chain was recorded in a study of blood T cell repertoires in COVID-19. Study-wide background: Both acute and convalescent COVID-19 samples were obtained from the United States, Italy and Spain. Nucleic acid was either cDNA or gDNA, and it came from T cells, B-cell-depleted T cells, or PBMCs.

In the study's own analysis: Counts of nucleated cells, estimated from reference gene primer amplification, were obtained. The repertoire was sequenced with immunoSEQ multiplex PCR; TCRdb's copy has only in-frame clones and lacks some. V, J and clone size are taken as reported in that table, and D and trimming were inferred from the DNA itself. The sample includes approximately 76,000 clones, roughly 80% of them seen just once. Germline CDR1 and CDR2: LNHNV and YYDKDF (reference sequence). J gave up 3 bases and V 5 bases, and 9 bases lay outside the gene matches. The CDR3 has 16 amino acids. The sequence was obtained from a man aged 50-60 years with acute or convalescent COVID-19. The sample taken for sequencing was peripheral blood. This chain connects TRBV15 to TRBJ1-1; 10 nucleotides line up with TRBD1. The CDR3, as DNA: TGTGCCACCAGCGCACGACGACAGGGGGCCGACACTGAAGCTTTCTTT. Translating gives CATSARRQGADTEAFF.